What follows are 31 T cell receptor beta chains derived from one specimen sequenced in a study of regulatory T cells in long-lasting Graves disease. Library construction for TCR beta used iRepertoire HTBI primers and Arm-PCR of CDR3 regions. MiXCR, run by TCRdb on the multiplex PCR reads, gives a single entry per CDR3 protein. The sample shows a few hundred thousand distinct CDR3 sequences, 23% of them seen only once. The time point here: persistent/refractory GD, antithyroid drugs over 5 years with positive TRAb. PBMCs provided the RNA from which the TCR library was made. The source material was peripheral blood mononuclear cells (PBMCs), sampled when the disease was refractory, from a patient treated with antithyroid drugs. The source of these receptors is a female donor with Graves disease.

This clonotype was detected ten times or more. This sequence joins TRBV20-1 and TRBJ1-1; D gene ambiguous. The V and J ends lost 1 base and 5 bases respectively, with 17 bases between them. The CDR3 is made up of 15 amino acids. Germline-derived CDR1 and CDR2 are DFQATT and SNEGSKA (reference sequence). The CDR3 DNA follows: TGCAGTGCTAGAGCCGCTGGGTCCGTCCTGACTGAAGCTTTCTTT. Its translation: CSARAAGSVLTEAFF.

In regard to this clonotype: The germline gene is not matched at one end of the junction; a read error may be the cause. This chain uses TRBV5-6 with TRBJ1-1; the D is unclear. In germline, CDR1 is SGHDT, CDR2 YYEEEE. This CDR3 region has 14 residues. CDR3 nucleotide sequence: TGTGCCCGCAGCGCAGGAAGGATGAACACTGAAGCTTTCTTT. It yields the protein CARSAGRMNTEAFF.

This clonotype has a handful of counts. The chain is built from TRBV20-1 and TRBJ1-1, with 9 nucleotides matching TRBD1. CDR1 DFQATT and CDR2 SNEGSKA come from the germline V gene (reference sequence). This CDR3 comprises 15 residues. Trimming cost V 5 bases and J 1 base; bases outside gene matches: 8. The CDR3 is CSAFPIQGANTEAFF. CDR3 nucleotide sequence: TGCAGTGCTTTCCCGATACAGGGGGCGAACACTGAAGCTTTCTTT.

The chain combines TRBV2 with TRBJ2-1; D not certain. V was cut by 3 bases and J by 0 bases, with 9 bases left in between. CDR1 and CDR2 (germline): SNHLY, FYNNEI. The CDR3 spans 15 residues. CDR3 in amino acids: CASSDRLSSYNEQFF. DNA for the CDR3: TGTGCCAGCAGTGATCGTCTCAGCTCCTACAATGAGCAGTTCTTC. Using reference TRBV2 and TRBJ2-1 for the parts outside the CDR3, the full variable domain is EPEVTQTPSHQVTQMGQEVILRCVPISNHLYFYWYRQILGQKVEFLVSFYNNEISEKSEIFDDQFSVERPDGSNFTLKIRSTKLEDSAMYFCASSDRLSSYNEQFFGPGTRLTVL.

This clonotype was recorded many times. CDR3 DNA sequence: TGTGCCAGCAGATCAGGGGTATCAGTTCGAGAGACCCAGTACTTC. Protein product: CASRSGVSVRETQYF. The J gene is TRBJ2-5, the V gene TRBV27, with D possibly matching TRBD1 (6 bases). V was pared by 6 bases and J by 4 bases, with 18 bases between. Looked up from germline, CDR1 is MNHEY and CDR2 is SMNVEV (reference sequence). The CDR3 covers 15 residues.

This clonotype appeared many times. The chain joins TRBV5-1 to TRBJ1-1, with D hard to call. The CDR3 contains 14 residues. CDR1 is SGHRS and CDR2 is YFSETQ in the germline V gene. Trimming took off 7 bases at V and 2 bases at J, with 15 bases between the two ends. For the CDR3, the DNA is TGCGCCAGCCATGTGAACACAGCTAACACTGAAGCTTTCTTT. Its protein product is CASHVNTANTEAFF.

In the case of this clonotype: This may be a read error: a much more frequent sequence differs by one nucleotide. The rearrangement uses TRBV7-8 and TRBJ1-2; 8 bases agree with TRBD1. Losses at the gene ends were 1 base for V and 2 bases for J; bases not matched to a gene: 6. Germline CDR1 and CDR2: SGHVS and FQNEAQ. CDR3 length: 16 amino acids. Here the CDR3 reads CASSLGTGWQNYGYTF. CDR3 nucleotide sequence: TGTGCCAGCAGCTTAGGGACAGGGTGGCAAAACTATGGCTACACCTTC.

The V gene is TRBV2, the J gene TRBJ2-1; no clear D. The CDR3 spans 15 residues. Trimming removed 5 bases at V and 0 bases at J, with 11 bases between. From germline, CDR1 is SNHLY and CDR2 FYNNEI. CDR3 amino acids: CASSSAVSSYNEQFF. For the CDR3, the DNA is TGTGCCAGCAGTAGTGCGGTAAGCTCCTACAATGAGCAGTTCTTC.

This clonotype was seen ten or more times. The chain uses TRBV7-9 and TRBJ2-7; no clear D. The germline CDR1 and CDR2 sequences are SEHNR and FQNEAQ (reference sequence). V was clipped by 4 bases and J by 6 bases, with 16 bases between them. The CDR3 consists of 14 residues. The CDR3 protein is CASSSTTPVREQYF. DNA for the CDR3: TGTGCCAGCAGCTCGACCACACCCGTACGCGAGCAGTACTTC.

The chain is built from TRBV3-1 and TRBJ1-3; D gene uncertain. Germline V gene sequence: CDR1 LGHDT, CDR2 YNNKEL (reference sequence). The V end was cut by 4 bases, the J end by 8 bases, with 9 bases between. The CDR3 runs to 12 residues. The CDR3 region is CASSRDVYTIYF. DNA of the CDR3: TGTGCCAGCAGCCGAGATGTGTACACCATATATTTT.

The rearrangement links TRBV7-2 to TRBJ1-1; 7 positions agree with TRBD1. CDR1 is SGHTA and CDR2 is FQGNSA in the germline V gene. CDR3 length equals 15 residues. Germline trimming cut 5 bases from V and 6 bases from J; bases unmatched to any gene: 12. The CDR3 loop reads CASSPHSGQVSEAFF. CDR3 in DNA: TGTGCCAGCAGCCCACACAGCGGACAGGTCTCTGAAGCTTTCTTT.

This clonotype was recorded many times. The V gene is TRBV6-9, the J gene TRBJ1-5, with D perhaps TRBD1 (5 bases). The CDR3 runs 16 residues. The V and J ends lost 3 bases and 7 bases respectively, with 19 bases between them. Germline V gene data show CDR1 as MNHGY and CDR2 as SVAAGI. CDR3 DNA: TGTGCCAGCAGTTACCCGGGACTCACTGGTGGACAGCCCCAGCATTTT. Its protein product is CASSYPGLTGGQPQHF.

In its sample, this clonotype was seen many times. The chain uses TRBV20-1 and TRBJ2-5; D gene uncertain. CDR3 length equals 14 residues. The V end was cut by 5 bases, the J end by 5 bases, with 18 bases between. The germline V gene has CDR1 DFQATT and CDR2 SNEGSKA (reference sequence). The CDR3 DNA follows: TGCAGTGCTGGCTATAGCAGGAGAGTTGAGACCCAGTACTTC. Amino acid sequence: CSAGYSRRVETQYF.

This chain links TRBV4-2 with TRBJ1-2, with 9 bases identical to TRBD1. The CDR3 totals 14 residues. CDR1 is LGHNA, CDR2 YNFKEQ, per germline. The J segment lost 5 bases and the V segment lost 1 base, leaving 2 bases of the junction unmatched. CDR3 in amino acids: CASSQAGTGYGYTF. The CDR3 DNA follows: TGTGCCAGCAGCCAAGCGGGGACAGGGTATGGCTACACCTTC.

Many counts were recorded for this clonotype. The chain combines TRBV7-9 with TRBJ2-5; D uncertain. The CDR3 contains 12 residues. V lost 5 bases and J 5 bases, leaving 9 bases between the germline ends. The germline gives CDR1 SEHNR, CDR2 FQNEAQ (reference sequence). CDR3 amino acids: CASSEPGETQYF. CDR3 in DNA: TGTGCCAGCAGCGAGCCTGGTGAGACCCAGTACTTC.

The V and J genes are TRBV6-1 and TRBJ1-1; D unclear. Trimming cost V 4 bases and J 3 bases, with 15 bases left between them. The length of the CDR3 is 15 residues. Germline V lookup: CDR1 MNHNS, CDR2 SASEGT. The CDR3 loop is CASSAQAGSDTEAFF. CDR3 coding DNA: TGTGCCAGCAGTGCCCAGGCGGGCTCCGACACTGAAGCTTTCTTT.

The rearrangement links TRBV19 to TRBJ1-2; D remains ambiguous. Trimming took off 1 base at V and 3 bases at J, with 18 bases between the two ends. Germline CDR1 LNHDA, CDR2 SQIVND (reference sequence). The CDR3 runs to 17 residues. Here the CDR3 reads CASSIGPIWDLDYGYTF. The CDR3 bases are TGTGCCAGTAGTATAGGCCCTATTTGGGATCTGGACTATGGCTACACCTTC.

Many counts were recorded for this clonotype. CDR3 in amino acids: CSAREPMGGNSPLHF. The CDR3 DNA follows: TGCAGTGCTAGAGAGCCGATGGGTGGTAATTCACCCCTCCACTTT. The chain combines TRBV20-1 with TRBJ1-6; D uncertain. Trimming left V 0 bases short and J 6 bases short, with 12 bases between. CDR1 is DFQATT, CDR2 SNEGSKA, per germline (reference sequence). The CDR3 is 15 amino acids.

This clonotype was seen many times. V and J are TRBV24-1 and TRBJ2-2, with 10 bases identical to TRBD2. Unmatched junction bases numbered 1, after V lost 5 bases and J lost 5 bases. The germline V gene has CDR1 KGHDR and CDR2 SFDVKD. The CDR3 sequence is 14 residues long. This CDR3 is CATSASGSTGELFF. The DNA of the CDR3 is TGTGCCACCAGTGCTAGCGGGAGTACCGGGGAGCTGTTTTTT.

The V gene is TRBV2, the J gene TRBJ1-4; 10 bases are shared with TRBD1. The CDR3 covers 14 residues. The germline CDR1 and CDR2 sequences are SNHLY and FYNNEI. Trimming removed 6 bases from V and 6 bases from J; junction bases left unmatched: 4. The CDR3 DNA reads as TGTGCCAGCAGGGACAGGGGGACCTATGAAAAACTGTTTTTT. This encodes CASRDRGTYEKLFF.

This clonotype has just one count. V is TRBV20-1 and J is TRBJ2-7; tentative D call: TRBD2 (5 bases). The ends were cut back, 2 bases at V and 5 bases at J, with 16 bases in the middle. CDR3 length equals 14 residues. Germline V lookup: CDR1 DFQATT, CDR2 SNEGSKA (reference sequence). CDR3 sequence (DNA): TGCAGTGCTAGATACCCCGCATGGGGAGACGAGCAGTACTTC. Protein sequence: CSARYPAWGDEQYF.

The rearrangement joins TRBV7-6 to TRBJ2-7; TRBD2 aligns across 14 bases. V lost 5 bases, J lost 6 bases, and 12 bases stayed unmatched. The CDR3 contains 17 residues. Per the germline V gene, CDR1 is SGHVS and CDR2 is FNYEAQ. CDR3: CASSPRPPGLAGVEQYF. DNA for the CDR3: TGTGCCAGCAGCCCCAGACCACCGGGACTAGCGGGAGTCGAGCAGTACTTC.

This chain joins TRBV6-2 or TRBV6-3 and TRBJ2-3; 15 bases map to TRBD2. V lost 2 bases and J lost 2; bases outside the gene matches: 2. Germline CDR1 reads MNHEY; CDR2 reads SVGEGT. The CDR3 totals 17 residues. CDR3 sequence: CASSYGTSGGTTDTQYF. The CDR3 DNA is TGTGCCAGCAGTTACGGGACTAGCGGGGGGACCACAGATACGCAGTATTTT.

Ten or more counts support this clonotype. The V call is TRBV11-2, the J call TRBJ1-2, with a weak D call TRBD1 (5 bases). CDR3 length equals 16 residues. CDR1 and CDR2 (germline): SGHAT, FQNNGV. V shed 5 bases and J shed 1 base, with 17 bases lying between them. CDR3 nucleotide sequence: TGTGCCAGCAGCCCTCGGAGGGCGACAGTTAACTATGGCTACACCTTC. It codes for CASSPRRATVNYGYTF.

This clonotype turned up a few times. The V gene is TRBV20-1, the J gene TRBJ1-6; possibly TRBD1 for D (5 bases). Trimming shortened V by 6 bases and J by 2 bases, and 14 bases separated the two germline ends. The CDR3 has 15 residues. The germline CDR1 and CDR2 sequences are DFQATT and SNEGSKA (reference sequence). The CDR3 loop reads CSATETGAYNSPLHF. DNA of the CDR3: TGCAGTGCGACGGAAACGGGGGCCTATAATTCACCCCTCCACTTT.

This clonotype was seen at least ten times. The gene calls are TRBV11-2 and TRBJ2-7; D ambiguous. The CDR3 spans 16 residues. The germline V gene encodes CDR1 SGHAT and CDR2 FQNNGV. The ends were cut back, 1 base at V and 4 bases at J, with 17 bases in the middle. CDR3 DNA sequence: TGTGCCAGCAGCTTAGTGTTCGGCTTGGGCCGTTACGAGCAGTACTTC. Residues: CASSLVFGLGRYEQYF. The variable domain in full, completed from reference TRBV11-2 and TRBJ2-7, reads EAGVAQSPRYKIIEKRQSVAFWCNPISGHATLYWYQQILGQGPKLLIQFQNNGVVDDSQLPKDRFSAERLKGVDSTLKIQPAKLEDSAVYLCASSLVFGLGRYEQYFGPGTRLTVT.

This clonotype showed up just a few times. The V and J genes are TRBV6-2 or TRBV6-3 and TRBJ1-4; the D gene is possibly TRBD1 (6 bases). CDR1 and CDR2 from the germline V gene are MNHEY and SVGEGT. The CDR3 is 14 amino acids. Trimming stripped 7 bases from V and 7 bases from J, with 16 bases between. CDR3 bases: TGTGCCAGCACCGAGTGGCAGGGGCCTGAAAAACTGTTTTTT. Encoded protein: CASTEWQGPEKLFF.

This clonotype has ten or more counts. The chain combines TRBV6-1 with TRBJ1-2; D call uncertain. This CDR3 comprises 13 residues. Trimming took 5 bases from V and 2 from J, leaving 9 bases between them. Looked up from germline, CDR1 is MNHNS and CDR2 is SASEGT. The CDR3 here is CASSLTENYGYTF. In DNA, the CDR3 is TGTGCCAGCAGTCTGACGGAGAACTATGGCTACACCTTC.

This clonotype came up many times. The V and J genes are TRBV28 and TRBJ2-7; 8 bases line up with TRBD2. Trimming at V came to 6 bases and at J to 7 bases, leaving 14 bases not matched to a gene. Germline V gene lookup returns CDR1 MDHEN and CDR2 SYDVKM. The CDR3 contains 15 residues. CDR3 in amino acids: CASSTGGRRGGEQYF. CDR3 nucleotide sequence: TGTGCCAGCAGCACGGGGGGGCGCCGGGGTGGGGAGCAGTACTTC. The full variable domain, rest sourced from reference TRBV28 and TRBJ2-7, is DVKVTQSSRYLVKRTGEKVFLECVQDMDHENMFWYRQDPGLGLRLIYFSYDVKMKEKGDIPEGYSVSREKKERFSLILESASTNQTSMYLCASSTGGRRGGEQYFGPGTRLTVT.

This clonotype was seen repeatedly, ten times or more. V is TRBV5-1 and J is TRBJ1-5; D gene ambiguous. The length of the CDR3 is 15 residues. Germline CDR1 is SGHRS and CDR2 is YFSETQ. V was cut by 0 bases and J by 1 base, with 8 bases left in between. CDR3 bases: TGCGCCAGCAGCTTGGATGGGCAGAGCAATCAGCCCCAGCATTTT. Amino acids: CASSLDGQSNQPQHF.

There are many counts of this clonotype. The chain carries TRBV20-1 and TRBJ2-5, with 10 nucleotides matching TRBD2. The germline gives CDR1 DFQATT, CDR2 SNEGSKA (reference sequence). The CDR3 is made up of 17 amino acids. The V and J ends lost 6 bases and 7 bases, in that order; junction bases with no gene match: 20. Written as DNA, the CDR3 is TGCAGTGCAACGACCGGGACTAGCGTTCTACTGGGGTGGACCCAGTACTTC. This codes for CSATTGTSVLLGWTQYF.